This T cell receptor (beta chain) derives from a study of T cells in localized non-small cell lung cancer. Points from the study as a whole: Sequencing involved a lone tumor region, leaving heterogeneity possible. Uninvolved adjacent lung had more T cell clonality than any other tissue, topping tumor. With higher T cell density in blood came longer overall survival. Adjacent lung exhibited a median of about 50 among the 100 most abundant tumor clones.

The table came from immunoSEQ multiplex PCR; TCRdb's copy has only in-frame clones and leaves some out. The table shows more than 35,000 clones, with more than 90% occurring only once. Germline V lookup: CDR1 SGHTA, CDR2 FQGNSA. The CDR3 length is 16 residues. With 5 bases removed from V and 7 bases from J, the gap between germline ends came to 21 bases. Comments on this clone: What it recognizes is unknown.

V usage is TRBV7-2 and J usage is TRBJ1-5; TRBD1 might be the D (5 bases). Sequenced here: peripheral blood, sampled before any cancer treatment. The receptor's source is an older female donor with stage I lung adenocarcinoma. CDR3 bases: TGTGCCAGCAGCCCTCAGTCAGGGCGGTTGGGCCAGCCCCAGCATTTT. As protein: CASSPQSGRLGQPQHF.